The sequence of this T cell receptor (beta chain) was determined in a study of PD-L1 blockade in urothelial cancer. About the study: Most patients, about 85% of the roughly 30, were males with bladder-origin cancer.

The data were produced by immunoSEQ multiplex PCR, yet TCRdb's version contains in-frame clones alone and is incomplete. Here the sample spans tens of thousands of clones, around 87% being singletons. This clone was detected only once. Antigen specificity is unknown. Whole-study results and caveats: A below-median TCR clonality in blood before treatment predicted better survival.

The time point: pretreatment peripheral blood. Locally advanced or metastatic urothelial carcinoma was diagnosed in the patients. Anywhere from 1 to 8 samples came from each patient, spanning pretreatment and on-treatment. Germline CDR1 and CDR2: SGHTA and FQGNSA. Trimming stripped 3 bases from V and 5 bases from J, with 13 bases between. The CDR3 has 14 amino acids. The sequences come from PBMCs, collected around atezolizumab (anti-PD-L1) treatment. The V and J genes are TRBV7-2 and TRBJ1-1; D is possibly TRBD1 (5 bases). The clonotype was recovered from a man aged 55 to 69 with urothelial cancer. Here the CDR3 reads CASSFGARITEAFF. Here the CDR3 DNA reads TGTGCCAGCAGCTTTGGGGCCCGGATAACTGAAGCTTTCTTT.